Listed below are T cell receptor beta chains from one sample, sequenced in a study of blood T cell repertoires in COVID-19. The repertoire was sequenced with immunoSEQ multiplex PCR; TCRdb's copy has only in-frame clones and lacks some. The data contain about 28,000 clones, 87% of them singletons. The source material was peripheral blood. These receptor sequences come from a man between 60 and 70 years old with active COVID-19. CDR3s include the opening cysteine and the closing phenylalanine or tryptophan. The D gene is left open where the match is weak. Some rows mark clone size as missing; the rest say once, few, many or name a class of expanded clone.

CDR3aa: CASRPEARIDSPLHF; CDR3nt: TGTGCCAGCAGGCCGGAGGCCAGGATAGATTCACCCCTCCACTTT; d_gene: -; v_gene: TRBV7-9; j_gene: TRBJ1-6; abundance: -
CDR3aa: CASSQDLGTGSYEQYF; CDR3nt: TGTGCCAGCAGCCAAGATTTAGGGACAGGGAGCTACGAGCAGTACTTC; d_gene: TRBD1; v_gene: TRBV3-1/TRBV3-2; j_gene: TRBJ2-7; abundance: -
CDR3aa: CAATYGGGSFIETQYF; CDR3nt: TGTGCCGCTACCTACGGAGGGGGCTCTTTTATAGAGACCCAGTACTTC; d_gene: -; v_gene: TRBV5-6; j_gene: TRBJ2-5; abundance: -
CDR3aa: CASSFNRAQETQYF; CDR3nt: TGTGCCAGCAGCTTCAACAGGGCCCAAGAGACCCAGTACTTC; d_gene: -; v_gene: TRBV7-2; j_gene: TRBJ2-5; abundance: -
CDR3aa: CASKGGNRERVNQPQHF; CDR3nt: TGTGCCAGTAAGGGCGGTAACAGGGAGAGGGTAAATCAGCCCCAGCATTTT; d_gene: -; v_gene: TRBV19; j_gene: TRBJ1-5; abundance: -
CDR3aa: CASSEALLANPNEQFF; CDR3nt: TGTGCCAGCAGTGAAGCGCTTCTTGCGAACCCGAATGAGCAGTTCTTC; d_gene: -; v_gene: TRBV2; j_gene: TRBJ2-1; abundance: few
CDR3aa: CASSLTANSYNEQFF; CDR3nt: TGTGCCAGCAGCCTTACAGCAAATTCCTACAATGAGCAGTTCTTC; d_gene: -; v_gene: TRBV3-1/TRBV3-2; j_gene: TRBJ2-1; abundance: -
CDR3aa: CASSVGPGQGTYEQYF; CDR3nt: TGTGCCAGCAGCGTAGGCCCGGGACAGGGTACCTACGAGCAGTACTTC; d_gene: TRBD1; v_gene: TRBV9; j_gene: TRBJ2-7; abundance: -
CDR3aa: CASREPGQGPRGSNQPQHF; CDR3nt: TGTGCCAGCAGAGAACCGGGACAGGGTCCCCGGGGGAGCAATCAGCCCCAGCATTTT; d_gene: TRBD1; v_gene: TRBV2; j_gene: TRBJ1-5; abundance: -
CDR3aa: CASSEQDRVMQPQHF; CDR3nt: TGTGCCAGCAGTGAACAGGACAGGGTCATGCAGCCCCAGCATTTT; d_gene: TRBD1; v_gene: TRBV6-1; j_gene: TRBJ1-5; abundance: -
CDR3aa: CASRKDRGRETQYF; CDR3nt: TGTGCCAGCAGAAAGGACAGGGGGCGAGAGACCCAGTACTTC; d_gene: TRBD1; v_gene: TRBV28; j_gene: TRBJ2-5; abundance: once
CDR3aa: CASSPNEKLFF; CDR3nt: TGTGCCAGCAGCCCAAATGAAAAACTGTTTTTT; d_gene: -; v_gene: TRBV25-1; j_gene: TRBJ1-4; abundance: -
CDR3aa: CASIRDRGNSPLHF; CDR3nt: TGTGCCAGCATTCGGGACAGGGGTAATTCACCCCTCCACTTT; d_gene: TRBD1; v_gene: TRBV6-5; j_gene: TRBJ1-6; abundance: few
CDR3aa: CASGLGRSRYEQYF; CDR3nt: TGTGCCAGCGGGTTGGGCAGGTCAAGGTACGAGCAGTACTTC; d_gene: -; v_gene: TRBV27; j_gene: TRBJ2-7; abundance: -
CDR3aa: CASSRGQGREKLFF; CDR3nt: TGTGCCAGCAGCCGCGGACAGGGTCGTGAAAAACTGTTTTTT; d_gene: TRBD1; v_gene: TRBV7-9; j_gene: TRBJ1-4; abundance: -
CDR3aa: CASSFWGTGTKTEKLFF; CDR3nt: TGTGCCAGCAGCTTCTGGGGTACCGGGACTAAAACCGAAAAACTGTTTTTT; d_gene: -; v_gene: TRBV5-6; j_gene: TRBJ1-4; abundance: -
CDR3aa: CASSLGGTSSTDTQYF; CDR3nt: TGTGCCAGCAGCTTAGGCGGGACCTCTAGCACAGATACGCAGTATTTT; d_gene: -; v_gene: TRBV7-2; j_gene: TRBJ2-3; abundance: -
CDR3aa: CASSRGGATDTQYF; CDR3nt: TGTGCCAGCAGCCGCGGGGGGGCCACAGATACGCAGTATTTT; d_gene: TRBD2; v_gene: TRBV3-1/TRBV3-2; j_gene: TRBJ2-3; abundance: -
CDR3aa: CASSQGPLVINYGYTF; CDR3nt: TGCGCCAGCAGCCAAGGTCCCCTCGTAATTAACTATGGCTACACCTTC; d_gene: -; v_gene: TRBV4-1; j_gene: TRBJ1-2; abundance: -
CDR3aa: CASSIQGAQVGETQYF; CDR3nt: TGTGCCAGTAGTATCCAAGGGGCCCAGGTCGGCGAGACCCAGTACTTC; d_gene: -; v_gene: TRBV19; j_gene: TRBJ2-5; abundance: -
CDR3aa: CASSRVGGSNYGYTF; CDR3nt: TGTGCCAGCAGCCGCGTGGGGGGGAGTAACTATGGCTACACCTTC; d_gene: -; v_gene: TRBV3-1/TRBV3-2; j_gene: TRBJ1-2; abundance: -
CDR3aa: CASSVGGKGGVTEAFF; CDR3nt: TGTGCCAGCAGCGTAGGAGGCAAAGGGGGTGTCACTGAAGCTTTCTTT; d_gene: -; v_gene: TRBV9; j_gene: TRBJ1-1; abundance: once
CDR3aa: CASSLVAVGSYTF; CDR3nt: TGTGCCAGCAGCTTAGTTGCCGTTGGCAGCTACACCTTC; d_gene: -; v_gene: TRBV7-9; j_gene: TRBJ1-2; abundance: -
CDR3aa: CASSQDSGGGPQETQYF; CDR3nt: TGTGCCAGCAGCCAAGATAGTGGCGGCGGGCCTCAAGAGACCCAGTACTTC; d_gene: -; v_gene: TRBV14; j_gene: TRBJ2-5; abundance: -
CDR3aa: CASSLNDKETQYF; CDR3nt: TGCGCCAGCAGCTTGAACGACAAAGAGACCCAGTACTTC; d_gene: -; v_gene: TRBV5-1; j_gene: TRBJ2-5; abundance: -
CDR3aa: CASSLRQDRGIYEQYF; CDR3nt: TGTGCCAGCAGCTTACGACAGGACAGGGGCATCTACGAGCAGTACTTC; d_gene: TRBD1; v_gene: TRBV7-8; j_gene: TRBJ2-7; abundance: -
CDR3aa: CASSPPQSGGETDTQYF; CDR3nt: TGTGCCAGCAGCCCCCCGCAGAGCGGGGGGGAGACAGATACGCAGTATTTT; d_gene: TRBD2; v_gene: TRBV7-9; j_gene: TRBJ2-3; abundance: -
CDR3aa: CASSLQATNEKLFF; CDR3nt: TGTGCCAGCTCACTACAGGCTACTAATGAAAAACTGTTTTTT; d_gene: -; v_gene: TRBV18; j_gene: TRBJ1-4; abundance: -
CDR3aa: CASSSVRVGSPLHF; CDR3nt: TGTGCCAGCAGTTCAGTCAGGGTAGGCTCACCCCTCCACTTT; d_gene: -; v_gene: TRBV6-5; j_gene: TRBJ1-6; abundance: few
CDR3aa: CASSKGGQGARTEAFF; CDR3nt: TGCGCCAGCAGCAAGGGGGGACAGGGGGCCCGAACTGAAGCTTTCTTT; d_gene: TRBD1; v_gene: TRBV4-1; j_gene: TRBJ1-1; abundance: -
CDR3aa: CASSSPVGRHYGYTF; CDR3nt: TGTGCCAGCAGCTCCCCAGTGGGGCGGCACTATGGCTACACCTTC; d_gene: -; v_gene: TRBV7-2; j_gene: TRBJ1-2; abundance: -
CDR3aa: CASSETGEGAYGYTF; CDR3nt: TGCGCCAGCAGCGAGACGGGCGAGGGGGCCTATGGCTACACCTTC; d_gene: TRBD1; v_gene: TRBV5-1; j_gene: TRBJ1-2; abundance: -
CDR3aa: CASSLFQGATEAFF; CDR3nt: TGTGCCAGCAGCTTATTTCAGGGGGCCACTGAAGCTTTCTTT; d_gene: TRBD1; v_gene: TRBV11-2; j_gene: TRBJ1-1; abundance: -
CDR3aa: CASSGPDRFEAFF; CDR3nt: TGTGCCAGCAGTGGGCCGGACAGATTTGAAGCTTTCTTT; d_gene: -; v_gene: TRBV12-3/TRBV12-4; j_gene: TRBJ1-1; abundance: -
CDR3aa: CASTGQGNTEAFF; CDR3nt: TGTGCCAGCACTGGACAGGGGAACACTGAAGCTTTCTTT; d_gene: TRBD1; v_gene: TRBV2; j_gene: TRBJ1-1; abundance: -
CDR3aa: CASSREGWDTQYF; CDR3nt: TGTGCCAGTAGTCGGGAGGGATGGGATACGCAGTATTTT; d_gene: TRBD2; v_gene: TRBV19; j_gene: TRBJ2-3; abundance: -
CDR3aa: CSAGDSWEQYF; CDR3nt: TGCAGTGCTGGGGACAGTTGGGAGCAGTACTTC; d_gene: TRBD1; v_gene: TRBV20-1; j_gene: TRBJ2-7; abundance: -
CDR3aa: CASSLLSRDTQYF; CDR3nt: TGTGCCAGCAGTTTATTATCCAGAGATACGCAGTATTTT; d_gene: -; v_gene: TRBV28; j_gene: TRBJ2-3; abundance: -
CDR3aa: CASSLWGGVNPLNSPLHF; CDR3nt: TGTGCCAGCAGTTTATGGGGAGGCGTAAATCCGCTGAATTCACCCCTCCACTTT; d_gene: -; v_gene: TRBV28; j_gene: TRBJ1-6; abundance: -
CDR3aa: CASTVGYEQFF; CDR3nt: TGTGCCAGCACCGTTGGCTATGAGCAGTTCTTC; d_gene: -; v_gene: TRBV28; j_gene: TRBJ2-1; abundance: -
CDR3aa: CASRTGVASPLHF; CDR3nt: TGTGCCTCCCGCACAGGGGTGGCTTCACCCCTCCACTTT; d_gene: TRBD1; v_gene: TRBV30; j_gene: TRBJ1-6; abundance: -
CDR3aa: CASRVRGTGEAFF; CDR3nt: TGTGCCAGCAGAGTTAGGGGAACCGGGGAAGCTTTCTTT; d_gene: -; v_gene: TRBV2; j_gene: TRBJ1-1; abundance: -
CDR3aa: CASSLGGMGNQPQHF; CDR3nt: TGTGCCAGCAGCTTAGGAGGGATGGGCAATCAGCCCCAGCATTTT; d_gene: -; v_gene: TRBV7-9; j_gene: TRBJ1-5; abundance: -
CDR3aa: CASSDRGASGAGELFF; CDR3nt: TGTGCCAGTAGTGATAGGGGGGCTAGCGGTGCCGGGGAGCTGTTTTTT; d_gene: -; v_gene: TRBV19; j_gene: TRBJ2-2; abundance: -
CDR3aa: CASSIEIVDIKNTEAFF; CDR3nt: TGTGCCAGTAGTATAGAGATCGTGGACATTAAGAACACTGAAGCTTTCTTT; d_gene: -; v_gene: TRBV19; j_gene: TRBJ1-1; abundance: -
CDR3aa: CASSLESLMNTEAFF; CDR3nt: TGTGCCAGCAGCTTAGAGAGCCTGATGAACACTGAAGCTTTCTTT; d_gene: -; v_gene: TRBV7-8; j_gene: TRBJ1-1; abundance: -
CDR3aa: CASSQEGLAAKNIQYF; CDR3nt: TGTGCCAGCAGCCAAGAGGGACTAGCGGCAAAAAACATTCAGTACTTC; d_gene: TRBD2; v_gene: TRBV27; j_gene: TRBJ2-4; abundance: -
CDR3aa: CASSSTSGKTSDQPQHF; CDR3nt: TGTGCCAGCTCATCGACGTCAGGGAAGACCAGCGATCAGCCCCAGCATTTT; d_gene: -; v_gene: TRBV18; j_gene: TRBJ1-5; abundance: -
CDR3aa: CASSPDRSSTDTQYF; CDR3nt: TGTGCCAGCAGTCCGGACAGGAGTAGCACAGATACGCAGTATTTT; d_gene: TRBD1; v_gene: TRBV7-3; j_gene: TRBJ2-3; abundance: -
CDR3aa: CASSPPGRSAGLNTEAFF; CDR3nt: TGTGCCAGCTCACCACCGGGACGGTCCGCGGGGCTGAACACTGAAGCTTTCTTT; d_gene: -; v_gene: TRBV18; j_gene: TRBJ1-1; abundance: -
CDR3aa: CASTRTGGHEQYF; CDR3nt: TGTGCCAGCACCCGGACAGGGGGCCACGAGCAGTACTTC; d_gene: TRBD1; v_gene: TRBV6-5; j_gene: TRBJ2-7; abundance: -
CDR3aa: CASSYRDRPRDEQFF; CDR3nt: TGTGCCAGCAGCTACCGGGACAGGCCTAGGGATGAGCAGTTCTTC; d_gene: TRBD1; v_gene: TRBV3-1/TRBV3-2; j_gene: TRBJ2-1; abundance: -
CDR3aa: CASSSTGDRTFNYGYTF; CDR3nt: TGTGCCAGCAGCTCGACAGGGGACAGGACCTTTAACTATGGCTACACCTTC; d_gene: TRBD1; v_gene: TRBV7-9; j_gene: TRBJ1-2; abundance: -
CDR3aa: CASSRVEMNTEAFF; CDR3nt: TGTGCCAGCAGCCGCGTAGAGATGAACACTGAAGCTTTCTTT; d_gene: -; v_gene: TRBV3-1/TRBV3-2; j_gene: TRBJ1-1; abundance: -
CDR3aa: CASSTGLANTGELFF; CDR3nt: TGCGCCAGCAGCACGGGACTCGCCAACACCGGGGAGCTGTTTTTT; d_gene: -; v_gene: TRBV5-1; j_gene: TRBJ2-2; abundance: once